This TCR beta chain derives from a study of molecular identifiers for immune sequencing clone quantification. TCRdb re-derived calls from the PCR reads in MiXCR, one entry per CDR3 protein. The data hold about half a million distinct CDR3 sequences, with around a fifth observed a single time. This clonotype was seen repeatedly, ten times or more. The CDR3 contains 15 residues. The source of this sequence is a human donor in good health. Some libraries in this study had Jurkat cell RNA spiked in. Specimen: naive CD8+ T cells from blood, with Jurkat cell RNA spiked in. The subset was: FACS-sorted CD8+CD4-CCR7+CD45RA+ naive T cells. V and J are TRBV21-1 and TRBJ1-6; the table's D gene call, TRBD1, was not cross checked with the DNA. TRBV21-1 is noted as a pseudogene. The CDR3 protein is CASSKEGRNNSPLHF. The DNA for the CDR3 is TGTGCCAGCAGCAAAGAGGGACGGAATAATTCACCCCTCCACTTT.